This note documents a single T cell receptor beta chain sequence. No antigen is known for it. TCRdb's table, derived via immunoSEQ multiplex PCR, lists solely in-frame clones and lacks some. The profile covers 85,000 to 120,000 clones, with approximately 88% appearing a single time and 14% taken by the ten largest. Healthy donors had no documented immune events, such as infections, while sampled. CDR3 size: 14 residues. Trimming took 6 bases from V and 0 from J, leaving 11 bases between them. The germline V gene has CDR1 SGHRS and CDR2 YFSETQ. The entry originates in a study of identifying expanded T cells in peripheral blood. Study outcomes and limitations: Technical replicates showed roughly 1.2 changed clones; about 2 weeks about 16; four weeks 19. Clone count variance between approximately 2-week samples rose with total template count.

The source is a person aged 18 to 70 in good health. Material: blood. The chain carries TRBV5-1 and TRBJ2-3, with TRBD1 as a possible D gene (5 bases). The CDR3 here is CASKAGPSTDTQYF. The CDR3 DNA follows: TGCGCCAGCAAGGCAGGGCCGAGCACAGATACGCAGTATTTT. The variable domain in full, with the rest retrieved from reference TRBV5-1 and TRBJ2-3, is KAGVTQTPRYLIKTRGQQVTLSCSPISGHRSVSWYQQTPGQGLQFLFEYFSETQRNKGNFPGRFSGRQFSNSRSEMNVSTLELGDSALYLCASKAGPSTDTQYFGPGTRLTVL.